Sequencing of this T cell receptor beta chain was carried out in a study of T-cell reconstitution after alpha-beta-depleted transplantation in children. A TCRbeta library incorporating unique molecular identifiers was prepared. TCRdb used MiXCR to reprocess the PCR reads, holding one entry per CDR3 protein. The sample consists of some 300,000 distinct CDR3 sequences, over 9% of them appearing once. This clonotype was seen repeatedly, ten times or more. Its antigen is currently unknown. Germline trimming cut 1 base from V and 6 bases from J; bases unmatched to any gene: 4. Germline V gene data show CDR1 as SGHRS and CDR2 as YFSETQ. The CDR3 totals 15 residues. Study-level points and caveats: At around two months after transplant, the alpha-beta T cells were reportedly derived from several hundred expanded clones that came from non-depleted graft cells. A year post-transplant, T-cell counts and diversity derived mostly from newly produced T cells. Surviving recipient T cells and thymic progenitors produced the high day-60 TCRbeta diversity seen in some patients.

This clonotype originated in a boy under three years old with acute myeloid leukemia, due to receive a stem cell transplant. The chain has TRBV5-1 and TRBJ2-7; TRBD2 matches 13 bases. Material: PBMCs, obtained before TCRalphabeta/CD19-depleted stem cell transplant. CDR3 in amino acids: CASSLTSGGAGEQYF. In DNA, the CDR3 is TGCGCCAGCAGCTTGACTAGCGGGGGGGCCGGCGAGCAGTACTTC.